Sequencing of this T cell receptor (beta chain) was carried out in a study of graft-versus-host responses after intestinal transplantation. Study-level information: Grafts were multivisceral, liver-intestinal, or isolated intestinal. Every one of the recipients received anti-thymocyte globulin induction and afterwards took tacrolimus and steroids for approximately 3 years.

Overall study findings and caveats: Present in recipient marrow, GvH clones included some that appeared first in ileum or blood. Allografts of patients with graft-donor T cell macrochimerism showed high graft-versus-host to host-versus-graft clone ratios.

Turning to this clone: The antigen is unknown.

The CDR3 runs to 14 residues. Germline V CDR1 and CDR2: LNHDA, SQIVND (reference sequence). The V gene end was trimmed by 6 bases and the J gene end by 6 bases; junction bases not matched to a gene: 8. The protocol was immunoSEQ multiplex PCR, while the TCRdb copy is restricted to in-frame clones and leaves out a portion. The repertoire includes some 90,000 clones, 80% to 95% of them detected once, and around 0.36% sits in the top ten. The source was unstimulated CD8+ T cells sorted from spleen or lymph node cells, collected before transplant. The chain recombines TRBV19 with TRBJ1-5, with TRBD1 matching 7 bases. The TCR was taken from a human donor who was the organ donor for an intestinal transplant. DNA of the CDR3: TGTGCCAGTAGCCAACAGGGGTTGGGTCAGCCCCAGCATTTT. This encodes CASSQQGLGQPQHF. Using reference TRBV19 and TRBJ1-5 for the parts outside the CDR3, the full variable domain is DGGITQSPKYLFRKEGQNVTLSCEQNLNHDAMYWYRQDPGQGLRLIYYSQIVNDFQKGDIAEGYSVSREKKESFPLTVTSAQKNPTAFYLCASSQQGLGQPQHFGDGTRLSIL.